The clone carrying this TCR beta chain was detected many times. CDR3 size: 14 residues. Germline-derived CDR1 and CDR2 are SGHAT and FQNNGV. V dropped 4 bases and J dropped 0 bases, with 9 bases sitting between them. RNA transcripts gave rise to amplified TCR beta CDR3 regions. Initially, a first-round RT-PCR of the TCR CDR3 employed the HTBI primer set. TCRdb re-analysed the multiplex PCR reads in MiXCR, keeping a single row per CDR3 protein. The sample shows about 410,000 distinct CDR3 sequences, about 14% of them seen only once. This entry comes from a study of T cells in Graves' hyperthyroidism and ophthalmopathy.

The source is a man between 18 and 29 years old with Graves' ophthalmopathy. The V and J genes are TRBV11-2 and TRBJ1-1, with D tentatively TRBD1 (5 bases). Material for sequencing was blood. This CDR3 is CASSSGHLNTEAFF. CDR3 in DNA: TGTGCCAGCAGCTCCGGACACCTGAACACTGAAGCTTTCTTT.